This is a list of T cell receptor beta chains from one sample in a study of CD8+CD57+ T cells in acquired aplastic anemia. MiXCR, applied by TCRdb to the reads, yields one record per CDR3 protein. The sample contains around 170,000 distinct CDR3 sequences, about 45% of which appear only once. The sequenced material came from sorted CD4+, CD8+, or CD8+CD57+ T cells (not recorded which) from PBMCs. Receptors originate from a human donor with aplastic anemia. Both conserved end residues are part of each CDR3. A D gene is named only where the DNA matches it firmly. Size tells how often a clone was seen (once, few, many) or the class of an expanded clone, and some rows leave it out.

clone_size j_call v_call d_call cdr3_nt cdr3_aa
many TRBJ1-2 TRBV3-1 TRBD1 TGTGCCAGCAGCCCCTATGGGACAGGGAGCGGCTACACCTTC CASSPYGTGSGYTF
many TRBJ1-1 TRBV7-9 - TGTGCCAGCAGCTTAGGTGGGGGATGGAACACTGAAGCTTTCTTT CASSLGGGWNTEAFF
- TRBJ2-5 TRBV15 TRBD2 TGTGCCACCAGCGATCCCGGGGGGGAGACCCAGTACTTC CATSDPGGETQYF
- TRBJ2-5 TRBV4-2 - TGTGCCAGCAGCCAAGATCGTGGCGGGGAGACCCAGTACTTC CASSQDRGGETQYF
- TRBJ2-3 TRBV19 - TGTGCCAGTAGTATGGTGGGGGGGCCGCCGGATACGCAGTATTTT CASSMVGGPPDTQYF
few TRBJ1-5 TRBV11-1 TRBD1 TGTGCCAGCAGCAAGGGACAGGGGCGATACGGCAATCAGCCCCAGCATTTT CASSKGQGRYGNQPQHF
- TRBJ2-1 TRBV30 - TGTGCCTGGAGTGCAAAACCCGGAGCGAACTCCTACAATGAGCAGTTCTTC CAWSAKPGANSYNEQFF
- TRBJ2-7 TRBV10-1 TRBD1 TGCGCCAGCAGTCGGGACAGGACCTACGAGCAGTACTTC CASSRDRTYEQYF
- TRBJ2-2 TRBV7-8 - TGTGCCATCTCCCGGGGCGCGGCCGGGGAGCTGTTTTTT CAISRGAAGELFF
- TRBJ1-5 TRBV24-1 TRBD1 TGTGCCACCAGTGACCAGGGACAGGACACAGATACGCAGCATTTT CATSDQGQDTDTQHF
many TRBJ2-7 TRBV5-1 TRBD1 TGCGCCAGCAGCTCGACAGCACAGGGGGCGGGCTCCTACGAGCAGTACTTC CASSSTAQGAGSYEQYF
- TRBJ1-6 TRBV10-2 - TGCGCCATCAGGGGCAGGGAGGGTTCACCCCTCCACTTT CAIRGREGSPLHF
- TRBJ2-7 TRBV20-1 - TGCAGTGCTAGGCCCCGGGACTCATCCTACGAGCAGTACTTC CSARPRDSSYEQYF
- TRBJ2-7 TRBV28 - TGTGCCAGCAGTTTACCCTTCTACTCCTACGAGCAGTACTTC CASSLPFYSYEQYF
- TRBJ2-3 TRBV7-6 - TGTGCCAGCAGCTTAGCAACGTCGGGGAGATTCACAGATACGCAGTATTTT CASSLATSGRFTDTQYF
- TRBJ2-1 TRBV4-1 - TGCGCCAGCAGCCAAGGTTGGCGGCTAGACGATGAGCAGTTCTTC CASSQGWRLDDEQFF
many TRBJ2-7 TRBV7-2 - TGTGCCAGCAGCTTAATCTACGAGCAGTACTTC CASSLIYEQYF
few TRBJ1-5 TRBV15 - TGTGCCACCAGCGGAGGGACTACCGGGGGATATCGGCAACCCCAGCATTTT CATSGGTTGGYRQPQHF
many TRBJ1-6 TRBV20-1 TRBD1 TGCAGTGCTCTACCGGACAGGGGGAGGAATTCACCCCTCCACTTT CSALPDRGRNSPLHF
- TRBJ2-7 TRBV7-9 - TGTGCCAGCAGCCCTTGGAGGTCCTACGAGCAGTACTTC CASSPWRSYEQYF
- TRBJ2-5 TRBV9 TRBD2 TGTGCCAGCAGTGAACTAGCGGGAGAACAAGAGACCCAGTACTTC CASSELAGEQETQYF
many TRBJ1-2 TRBV15 - TGTGCCACCAGCAGAGATCGCAATAACTATGGCTACACCTTC CATSRDRNNYGYTF
many TRBJ2-2 TRBV9 - TGTGCCAGCAGCGTAGGTCAGGCTACGAACACCGGGGAGCTGTTTTTT CASSVGQATNTGELFF
many TRBJ1-6 TRBV6-4 - TGTGCCAGCAGTGCTAAACTGTATGGATCACCCCTCCACTTT CASSAKLYGSPLHF
- TRBJ2-3 TRBV24-1 TRBD2 TGTGCCACCAACGTGGGGGGGAGCACAGATACGCAGTATTTT CATNVGGSTDTQYF
few TRBJ1-6 TRBV7-9 - TGTGCCAGCAGCTTAAGGAGCAGAGGAGAATCGCCCCTCCACTTT CASSLRSRGESPLHF
many TRBJ1-2 TRBV2 - TGTGCCAGCGCCAGCGGGGGGACCTATGGCTACACCTTC CASASGGTYGYTF
many TRBJ2-2 TRBV2 - TGTGCCAGCAAGATGGCAGGGGCCAGGGAGCTGTTTTTT CASKMAGARELFF
- TRBJ1-6 TRBV7-2 - TGTGCCAGCAGTGCGGACAGTTCCGGGAATTCACCCCTCCACTTT CASSADSSGNSPLHF
- TRBJ1-2 TRBV5-1 - TGCGCCAGCAGCCCACAAGACAGAAACTATGGCTACACCTTC CASSPQDRNYGYTF
few TRBJ1-5 TRBV7-2 - TGTGCCAGCAGCTTGTCGTGGGTAGGTCAGCCCCAGCATTTT CASSLSWVGQPQHF
- TRBJ2-5 TRBV11-3 - TGTGCCAGCCGATATGACCGGTGGGGGGAGACCCAGTACTTC CASRYDRWGETQYF
- TRBJ2-3 TRBV10-3 TRBD2 TGTGCCATCAGTGGGCTAGCGGGGGGGACGGCAGATACGCAGTATTTT CAISGLAGGTADTQYF
many TRBJ1-4 TRBV20-1 - TGCAGTGCTAGAGACTTCAGGGTTCAAGAAAAACTGTTTTTT CSARDFRVQEKLFF
- TRBJ2-7 TRBV20-1 TRBD2 TGCAGTGCTAGAGACTTGAGCGGGGGGGTCGAGCAGTACTTC CSARDLSGGVEQYF
- TRBJ2-1 TRBV11-2 TRBD1 TGTGCCAGCAGCGTAGGATGCACCGGGACAGGGACCAATGAGCAGTTCTTC CASSVGCTGTGTNEQFF
many TRBJ1-4 TRBV20-1 TRBD1 TGCAGTGCTGGCCAGGGGGCAACTAATGAAAAACTGTTTTTT CSAGQGATNEKLFF
- TRBJ1-6 TRBV4-2 - TGTGCCAGCAGCCTAACGATTTCGGGTTTAAGGAATTCACCCCTCCACTTT CASSLTISGLRNSPLHF
many TRBJ2-3 TRBV20-1 TRBD2 TGCAGTGCAATCCCTAGCGGGATATCCACAGATACGCAGTATTTT CSAIPSGISTDTQYF
few TRBJ1-4 TRBV4-3 - TGCGCCAGCAGCCAAGCGGGCGGACTAACTAATGAAAAACTGTTTTTT CASSQAGGLTNEKLFF
many TRBJ1-5 TRBV29-1 TRBD1 TGCAGCGTTCAAGGACAGGGCGGGGGTCAGCCCCAGCATTTT CSVQGQGGGQPQHF
- TRBJ1-6 TRBV4-2 TRBD1 TGTGCCAGCAGCCCACGAAGCCGGGACAGGGGGCAGTCCTATAATTCACCCCTCCACTTT CASSPRSRDRGQSYNSPLHF
- TRBJ2-7 TRBV25-1 - TGTGCCAGCAGTCCCACCGACAGGGAGGACTACGAGCAGTACTTC CASSPTDREDYEQYF
few TRBJ1-1 TRBV2 - TGTGCCAGCAGTGAACAGGGAAACACTGAAGCTTTCTTT CASSEQGNTEAFF
many TRBJ2-1 TRBV7-2 - TGTGCCAGCAGCCGGGACCGCTACAATGAGCAGTTCTTC CASSRDRYNEQFF
few TRBJ1-2 TRBV2 TRBD1 TGTGCCAGCAGTGAATTGGGACAGCTTTATGGCTACACCTTC CASSELGQLYGYTF
few TRBJ2-1 TRBV7-2 - TGTGCCACCTCCTCGGGACGACAGAAGCAGTTCTTC CATSSGRQKQFF
many TRBJ1-5 TRBV4-2 TRBD1 TGTGCCAGCAGCCAAGATGCAGGGGGCATGCGGCGTCAGCCCCAGCATTTT CASSQDAGGMRRQPQHF
- TRBJ2-7 TRBV20-1 - TGCAGTGCTAGAGATGCACAGACCTACGAGCAGGACTTC CSARDAQTYEQDF
- TRBJ1-5 TRBV7-2 - TGTGCCAGCAGCTTAGTAGGCTTTAGCAATCAGCCCCAGCATTTT CASSLVGFSNQPQHF
- TRBJ2-1 TRBV2 - TGTGCCAGCAGGGGCGGGACAGCGAACAATGAGCAGTTCTTC CASRGGTANNEQFF
- TRBJ2-3 TRBV3-1 - TGTGCCAGCAGCCAAGGCACCGGGTCGAGGAGTACAGATACGCAGTATTTT CASSQGTGSRSTDTQYF
many TRBJ1-5 TRBV12-3/TRBV12-4 - TGTGCCAGCAGTTGGAAGACAGAGCAGCCCCAGCATTTT CASSWKTEQPQHF
- TRBJ2-1 TRBV2 - TGTGCCAGCAGCGGTCTTCCGGGAGACAATGAGCAGCTCTTC CASSGLPGDNEQLF